This TCR beta chain was retrieved from a study of T-cell reconstitution after alpha-beta-depleted transplantation in children. Study-wide results and limits: Roughly two months post-transplant, alpha-beta T cells reportedly originated from several hundred graft clones that had expanded. The origin of high day-60 TCRbeta diversity in some patients lay in surviving recipient T cells and thymic progenitors. T-cell counts and diversity at one year post-transplant came mainly from newly produced T cells.

Details on this clonotype: Its matching antigen is unknown.

This CDR3 is 17 amino acids long. The V and J ends lost 6 bases and 6 bases, in that order; junction bases with no gene match: 13. Germline V CDR1 and CDR2: MNHNS, SASEGT. A TCRbeta library incorporating unique molecular identifiers was prepared. One entry per CDR3 protein, called by TCRdb with MiXCR from the PCR reads. The sample carries hundreds of thousands of distinct CDR3 sequences, about 12% recorded once. The chain combines TRBV6-1 with TRBJ2-2, with 10 bases matching TRBD2. The material was PBMCs, obtained before TCRalphabeta/CD19-depleted stem cell transplant. This receptor was obtained from a girl aged 2 to 10 with congenital amegakaryocytic thrombocytopenia, due to receive a stem cell transplant. CDR3 in amino acids: CASSLQQSSGSPGELFF. CDR3 bases: TGTGCCAGCAGCCTACAACAGTCTAGCGGGAGCCCCGGGGAGCTGTTTTTT.